Below are 16 T cell receptor beta chains sequenced from a single sample in a study of identical twins. TCRdb itself ran the 5' RACE reads through MiXCR, one entry per CDR3 protein. Among 200,000 or so distinct CDR3 sequences, more than 6.5% were seen once, and the ten largest hold about 1.9%. These sequences were also reported in another study, on yellow fever vaccine responses in identical twins.

Sequencing was carried out using memory (CD45RO+) T cells sorted from blood. These receptors all come from a woman in her late teens or twenties in good health.

This clonotype was seen more than once but under ten times. V usage is TRBV20-1 and J usage is TRBJ2-5, with D uncertain. CDR1 is DFQATT and CDR2 is SNEGSKA in the germline V gene (reference sequence). Trimming cost V 3 bases and J 5 bases, with 10 bases left between them. CDR3 length: 12 residues. CDR3 sequence (DNA): TGCAGTGCTAGGAACCCTGCGGAGACCCAGTACTTC. This gives the protein CSARNPAETQYF.

This clonotype was counted many times. V usage is TRBV5-1 and J usage is TRBJ2-3, with a weak D call TRBD1 (6 bases). V shed 4 bases and J shed 0 bases, with 15 bases lying between them. Germline V gives CDR1 SGHRS, CDR2 YFSETQ. The CDR3 is 16 amino acids. The CDR3 loop is CASSTGTSTSTDTQYF. In DNA form, the CDR3 reads TGCGCCAGCAGCACAGGGACCTCTACTAGCACAGATACGCAGTATTTT.

This rearrangement joins TRBV14 to TRBJ1-2, with TRBD1 matching over 10 bases. With 2 bases clipped from V and 6 bases from J, the junction kept 12 bases outside the gene matches. The CDR3 sequence is 17 residues long. Germline lookup yields CDR1 SGHDN and CDR2 FVKESK. The CDR3 region has the DNA TGTGCCAGCAGCCAACCCGGGACAGGGGAGGCTTTGAATGGCTACACCTTC. Its translation: CASSQPGTGEALNGYTF.

This clonotype has just a few counts. Its ends do not fully match the called genes, so a read error is possible. The J gene is TRBJ1-6, the V gene TRBV6-1, with D hard to call. CDR3 length: 11 residues. In germline, CDR1 is MNHNS, CDR2 SASEGT. The CDR3 DNA is TGTGCCAGCAGTGAAGGTGGCAATTCGCCCTTT. Its translation: CASSEGGNSPF.

There are a few counts of this clonotype. This chain connects TRBV11-2 to TRBJ2-1; TRBD1 matches 10 bases. CDR3 size: 16 residues. Per germline, CDR1 SGHAT and CDR2 FQNNGV. J was trimmed by 6 bases and V by 0 bases; bases with no gene match: 5. This CDR3 is CASSLEDRTGGNEQFF. In DNA form, the CDR3 reads TGTGCCAGCAGCTTAGAGGACCGGACAGGGGGCAATGAGCAGTTCTTC.

This clonotype has more than one count but fewer than ten. The genes are TRBV6-5 and TRBJ2-1; tentatively, D is TRBD2 (6 bases). The V gene's germline CDR1 is MNHEY and CDR2 SVGAGI. The CDR3 consists of 15 residues. The V gene lost 2 bases and the J gene lost 2 bases, with 10 bases spanning the gap. As DNA, the CDR3 is TGTGCCAGCAGTTACGGGGGGAACCCCTACAATGAGCAGTTCTTC. Translation gives CASSYGGNPYNEQFF.

This clonotype was detected only a few times. V is TRBV6-5 and J is TRBJ2-2, with D hard to call. The CDR3 consists of 14 residues. The V gene's germline CDR1 is MNHEY and CDR2 SVGAGI. V lost 4 bases, J lost 0 bases, and 6 bases lay in between. The CDR3 loop is CASSLLANTGELFF. CDR3 in DNA: TGTGCCAGCAGTTTGCTGGCGAACACCGGGGAGCTGTTTTTT.

This chain joins TRBV7-2 and TRBJ2-2; maybe TRBD2 (6 bases). The CDR3 sequence is 16 residues long. From germline, CDR1 is SGHTA and CDR2 FQGNSA. V was pared by 6 bases and J by 4 bases, with 18 bases between. CDR3 in DNA: TGTGCCAGCAGTCAGACGGGGGTCCTTAGCACCGGGGAGCTGTTTTTT. Translated: CASSQTGVLSTGELFF.

This clonotype was counted a few times. V is TRBV2 and J is TRBJ2-7, with D possibly called TRBD1 or TRBD2 (6 bases each). This CDR3 spans 15 amino acids. Trimming left V 4 bases short and J 5 bases short, with 18 bases between. Germline V gives CDR1 SNHLY, CDR2 FYNNEI. This chain's CDR3 is CASSVRDTPWNEQYF. The CDR3 DNA follows: TGTGCCAGCAGTGTGCGGGACACGCCTTGGAACGAGCAGTACTTC.

This clonotype has just a few counts. V is TRBV27 and J is TRBJ2-3, with D unresolved. Germline lookup yields CDR1 MNHEY and CDR2 SMNVEV (reference sequence). V shed 6 bases and J shed 1 base, with 8 bases lying between them. The CDR3 is made up of 13 amino acids. This CDR3 reads CASSSKGTDTQYF. In DNA form, the CDR3 reads TGTGCCAGCAGCAGCAAAGGCACAGATACGCAGTATTTT.

The chain uses TRBV14 and TRBJ2-7, with D possibly being TRBD1 (6 bases). Trimming took 1 base from V and 3 from J, leaving 22 bases between them. Germline-derived CDR1 and CDR2 are SGHDN and FVKESK. CDR3 length: 18 amino acids. The CDR3 reads CASSQVTGQGPKDYEQYF. CDR3 nucleotides: TGTGCCAGCAGCCAAGTTACGGGGCAGGGGCCGAAAGACTACGAGCAGTACTTC.

This chain uses TRBV20-1 with TRBJ2-3; D gene uncertain. V was cut by 0 bases and J by 3 bases, with 10 bases left in between. The CDR3 sequence is 14 residues long. Germline V gene sequence: CDR1 DFQATT, CDR2 SNEGSKA (reference sequence). DNA for the CDR3: TGCAGTGCTAGAGATCTAGGGCCTACAGATACGCAGTATTTT. This gives the protein CSARDLGPTDTQYF.

This clonotype showed up many times. The genes are TRBV7-2 and TRBJ2-5; no firm D call. Germline assignment: CDR1 SGHTA and CDR2 FQGNSA. The V and J ends lost 5 bases and 5 bases respectively, with 15 bases between them. The CDR3 is 14 amino acids. CDR3 nucleotides: TGTGCCAGCAGCCCCGAGTTTGCGGAGGAGACCCAGTACTTC. The encoded protein is CASSPEFAEETQYF. Using reference TRBV7-2 and TRBJ2-5 for the parts outside the CDR3, the full variable domain is GAGVSQSPSNKVTEKGKDVELRCDPISGHTALYWYRQSLGQGLEFLIYFQGNSAPDKSGLPSDRFSAERTGGSVSTLTIQRTQQEDSAVYLCASSPEFAEETQYFGPGTRLLVL.

The V gene is TRBV2, the J gene TRBJ1-5, with TRBD1 matching over 7 bases. This CDR3 contains 14 residues. Germline assignment: CDR1 SNHLY and CDR2 FYNNEI. V dropped 7 bases and J dropped 3; count of bases not matched to a gene: 6. The CDR3 spells CASTVTGPNQPQHF. As DNA, the CDR3 is TGTGCCAGCACCGTGACAGGGCCCAATCAGCCCCAGCATTTT.

This clonotype showed up just a few times. This rearrangement joins TRBV4-2 to TRBJ1-5, with D maybe TRBD1 (5 bases). Deletions cut 0 bases from V and 7 bases from J, with 13 bases between. Germline CDR1 reads LGHNA; CDR2 reads YNFKEQ. The CDR3 is 15 amino acids. The CDR3 reads CASSQDVGREQPQHF. For the CDR3, the DNA is TGTGCCAGCAGCCAAGATGTGGGGCGCGAGCAGCCCCAGCATTTT.

The chain carries TRBV7-3 and TRBJ1-1, with unresolved D. This CDR3 spans 14 amino acids. Trimming stripped 5 bases from V and 1 base from J, with 11 bases between. CDR1 and CDR2 from the germline V gene are SGHTA and FQGTGA. CDR3 protein: CASSADPGNTEAFF. In DNA form, the CDR3 reads TGTGCCAGCAGCGCCGACCCCGGGAACACTGAAGCTTTCTTT.